This record concerns one T cell receptor beta chain sequence. Antigen specificity is unknown. TCRdb independently ran MiXCR on the 5' RACE reads; one entry per CDR3 protein. The sample lists roughly 440,000 distinct CDR3 sequences; about 15% were seen once. These data originate in a study of CD8 T cells in ankylosing spondylitis. Regarding the study as a whole: It appeared that ankylosing spondylitis blood was characterized by a TCR beta motif of under ten highly homologous variants. Reportedly, significant enrichment of disease-linked clones occurred in matched ankylosing spondylitis synovial fluid.

This clonotype was sampled from a male donor with ankylosing spondylitis. The sample was blood, either unsorted or a sorted T cell fraction (not recorded which).

For the CDR3, the DNA is TGTGCCACGCAAGGGACAGGTAGAAAGACCCAGTACTTC. Translated, it gives CATQGTGRKTQYF. The chain recombines TRBV27 with TRBJ2-5; 8 bases are a match to TRBD1. J gave up 6 bases and V 10 bases, and 10 bases lay outside the gene matches. There are 13 residues in the CDR3. Germline V lookup: CDR1 MNHEY, CDR2 SMNVEV (reference sequence).